One TCR beta chain is described in this entry. This sample was included in a study of blood T cell repertoires in COVID-19. Study at large: The study drew acute and convalescent COVID-19 samples from the United States, Italy and Spain.

Libraries were prepared by immunoSEQ multiplex PCR; TCRdb keeps only in-frame clonotypes and omits some of them. The sample holds some 150,000 clones, about 85% seen once. There are 13 residues in the CDR3. Germline CDR1 LNHDA, CDR2 SQIVND (reference sequence). Trimming removed 6 bases from V and 5 bases from J; junction bases left unmatched: 3. The TCR was taken from a woman aged 40 to 55 with active or convalescent COVID-19. V and J are TRBV19 and TRBJ2-7; the match to TRBD1 covers 11 bases. The sample taken for sequencing was peripheral blood. The CDR3 DNA follows: TGTGCCAGTAGCCCGGGACAGGGGGACGAGCAGTACTTC. Its translation: CASSPGQGDEQYF.